Each of the 3 T cell receptor beta chains below was sequenced from the same sample in a study of cytomegalovirus exposure and HLA in healthy donors. Primers included in the PCR were 60 Vbeta and 13 Jbeta primers. The protocol was immunoSEQ multiplex PCR, while the TCRdb copy is restricted to in-frame clones and leaves out a portion. The sample yields 200,000 to 250,000 clones, over 60% seen once. Material for sequencing was PBMCs. The source is a young man in good health and CMV-seronegative.

This clone was seen only once. This sample also contains other DNA sequences that code for the same CDR3. The chain uses TRBV5-4 and TRBJ2-3, with 9 bases that match TRBD2. V was clipped by 0 bases and J by 0 bases; unmatched bases: 5. Looked up from germline, CDR1 is SGHNT and CDR2 is YYREEE (reference sequence). The CDR3 is 17 amino acids. The CDR3 sequence is CASSLAASGTSTDTQYF. In DNA, the CDR3 is TGTGCCAGCAGCTTGGCGGCTAGCGGGACAAGCACAGATACGCAGTATTTT.

This chain links TRBV10-3 with TRBJ1-4; the match to TRBD1 covers 8 bases. Trimming cost V 3 bases and J 5 bases; bases outside gene matches: 5. The CDR3 spans 15 residues. The germline V gene has CDR1 ENHRY and CDR2 SYGVKD. CDR3 sequence (DNA): TGTGCCATCAGTGAAGATCAGGGGGCGAATGAAAAACTGTTTTTT. Its protein product is CAISEDQGANEKLFF.

This chain uses TRBV15 with TRBJ2-5, with a tentative D call TRBD2 (6 bases). Trimming left V 4 bases short and J 2 bases short, with 17 bases between. The CDR3 consists of 16 residues. Germline lookup yields CDR1 LNHNV and CDR2 YYDKDF (reference sequence). The CDR3 coding sequence is TGTGCCACCAGCAAAGGGGACGGAGGGAGGCAAGAGACCCAGTACTTC. Its translation is CATSKGDGGRQETQYF.